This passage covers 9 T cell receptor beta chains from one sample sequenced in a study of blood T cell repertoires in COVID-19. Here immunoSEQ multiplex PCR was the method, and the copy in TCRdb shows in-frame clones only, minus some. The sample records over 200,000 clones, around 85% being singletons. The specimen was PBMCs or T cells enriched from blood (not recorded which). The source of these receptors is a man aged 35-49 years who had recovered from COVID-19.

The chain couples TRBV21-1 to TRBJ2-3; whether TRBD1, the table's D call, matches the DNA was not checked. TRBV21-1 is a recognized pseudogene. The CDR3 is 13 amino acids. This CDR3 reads CASSSFHTDTQYF. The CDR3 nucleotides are TGTGCCAGCAGCAGTTTCCACACAGATACGCAGTATTTT.

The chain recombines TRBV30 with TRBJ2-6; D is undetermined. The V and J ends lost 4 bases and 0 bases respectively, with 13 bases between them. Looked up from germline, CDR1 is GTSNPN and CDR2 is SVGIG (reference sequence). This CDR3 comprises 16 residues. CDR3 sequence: CAWTPLASSGANVLTF. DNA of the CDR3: TGTGCCTGGACCCCCCTGGCCAGCTCTGGGGCCAACGTCCTGACTTTC.

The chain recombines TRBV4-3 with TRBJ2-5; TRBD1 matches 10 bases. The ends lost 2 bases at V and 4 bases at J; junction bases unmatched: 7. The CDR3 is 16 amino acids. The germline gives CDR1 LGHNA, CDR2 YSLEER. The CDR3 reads CASSQSGTGVGETQYF. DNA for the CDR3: TGCGCCAGCAGCCAATCCGGGACAGGGGTTGGAGAGACCCAGTACTTC.

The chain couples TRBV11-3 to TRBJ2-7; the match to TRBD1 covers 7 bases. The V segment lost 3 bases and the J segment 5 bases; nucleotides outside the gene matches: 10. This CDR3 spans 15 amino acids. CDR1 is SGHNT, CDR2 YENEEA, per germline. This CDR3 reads CASSLSTGWNDEQYF. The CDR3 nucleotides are TGTGCCAGCAGCTTGTCGACAGGGTGGAATGACGAGCAGTACTTC.

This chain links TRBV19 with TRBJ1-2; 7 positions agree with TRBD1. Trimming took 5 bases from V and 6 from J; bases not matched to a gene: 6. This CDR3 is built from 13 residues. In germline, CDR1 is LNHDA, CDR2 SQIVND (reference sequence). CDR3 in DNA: TGTGCCAGTAGTGACAGGGTGAGGGATGGCTACACCTTC. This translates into CASSDRVRDGYTF.

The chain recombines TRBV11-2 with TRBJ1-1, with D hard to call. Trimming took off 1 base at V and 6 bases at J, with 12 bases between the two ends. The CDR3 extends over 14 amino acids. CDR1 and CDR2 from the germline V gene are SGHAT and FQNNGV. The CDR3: CASSLAAAGAEAFF. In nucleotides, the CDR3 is TGTGCCAGCAGCTTAGCGGCCGCCGGGGCTGAAGCTTTCTTT.

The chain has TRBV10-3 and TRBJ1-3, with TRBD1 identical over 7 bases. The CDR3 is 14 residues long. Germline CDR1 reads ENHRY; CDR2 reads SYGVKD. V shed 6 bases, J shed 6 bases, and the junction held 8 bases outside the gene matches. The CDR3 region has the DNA TGTGCCATCAGCGGACAGGCTAACGAAAACACCATATATTTT. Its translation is CAISGQANENTIYF.

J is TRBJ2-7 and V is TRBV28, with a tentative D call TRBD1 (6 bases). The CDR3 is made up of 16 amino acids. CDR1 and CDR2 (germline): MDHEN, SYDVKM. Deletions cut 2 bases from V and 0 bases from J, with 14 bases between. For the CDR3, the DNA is TGTGCCAGCAGTTTAGTAGGAGGACAGAGCTCCTACGAGCAGTACTTC. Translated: CASSLVGGQSSYEQYF. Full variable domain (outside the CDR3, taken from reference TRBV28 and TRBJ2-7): DVKVTQSSRYLVKRTGEKVFLECVQDMDHENMFWYRQDPGLGLRLIYFSYDVKMKEKGDIPEGYSVSREKKERFSLILESASTNQTSMYLCASSLVGGQSSYEQYFGPGTRLTVT.

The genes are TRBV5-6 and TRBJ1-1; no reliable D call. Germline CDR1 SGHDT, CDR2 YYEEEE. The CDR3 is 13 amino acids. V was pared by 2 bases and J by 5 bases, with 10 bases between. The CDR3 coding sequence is TGTGCCAGCAGCTTACGGGGAGGAACTGAAGCTTTCTTT. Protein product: CASSLRGGTEAFF. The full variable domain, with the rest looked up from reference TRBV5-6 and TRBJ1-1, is DAGVTQSPTHLIKTRGQQVTLRCSPKSGHDTVSWYQQALGQGPQFIFQYYEEEERQRGNFPDRFSGHQFPNYSSELNVNALLLGDSALYLCASSLRGGTEAFFGQGTRLTVV.